This TCR beta chain was sequenced during a study of CD4+ T cells in melanoma. This CDR3 region has 16 residues. CDR1 SGHRS and CDR2 YFSETQ come from the germline V gene. The ends were cut back, 0 bases at V and 3 bases at J, with 13 bases in the middle. Data came from immunoSEQ multiplex PCR; TCRdb stores just in-frame clones and leaves some out. The sample has about 140,000 clones; 80% to 95% are singletons. The TCR comes from a human donor with melanoma. The chain is built from TRBV5-1 and TRBJ2-1, with D possibly being TRBD2 (6 bases). CDR3 sequence (DNA): TGCGCCAGCAGCTTGGCCGTGGGAGGTAACTACAATGAGCAGTTCTTC. Translation gives CASSLAVGGNYNEQFF.